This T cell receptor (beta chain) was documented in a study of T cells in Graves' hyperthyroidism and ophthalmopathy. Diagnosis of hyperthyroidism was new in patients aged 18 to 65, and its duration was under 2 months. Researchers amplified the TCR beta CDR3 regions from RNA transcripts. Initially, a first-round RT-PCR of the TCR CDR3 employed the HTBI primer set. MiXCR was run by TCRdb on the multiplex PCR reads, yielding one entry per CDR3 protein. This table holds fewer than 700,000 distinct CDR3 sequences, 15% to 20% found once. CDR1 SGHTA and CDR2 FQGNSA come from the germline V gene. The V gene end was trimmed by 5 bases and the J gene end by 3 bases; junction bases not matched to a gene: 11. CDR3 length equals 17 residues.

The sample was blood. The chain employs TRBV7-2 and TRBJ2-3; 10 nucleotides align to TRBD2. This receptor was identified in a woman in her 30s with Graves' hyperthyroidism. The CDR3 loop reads CASSQGPSGGGTDTQYF. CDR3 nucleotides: TGTGCCAGCAGCCAAGGACCGAGCGGGGGGGGAACAGATACGCAGTATTTT.